This entry describes one T cell receptor (beta chain). Its matching antigen is unknown. PCR employed 60 Vbeta and 13 Jbeta primers. TCRdb keeps only in-frame clones here, not all; method: immunoSEQ multiplex PCR. The table includes around 100,000 clones, roughly three quarters detected once. The data originate from a study of cytomegalovirus exposure and HLA in healthy donors. Overall study findings and caveats: About 87% or about 30% of the time was how often most TCR beta V segments were productive, according to an earlier analysis. Analysis performed later found 16,951 TCR beta sequences associated with HLA alleles at 0.05 false discovery rate.

This CDR3 spans 12 amino acids. Germline loops: CDR1 MNHEY, CDR2 SMNVEV (reference sequence). V was cut by 5 bases and J by 6 bases, with 11 bases left in between. This chain links TRBV27 with TRBJ2-7; a weak D match, TRBD1 (6 bases). This TCR derives from a male donor in good health and CMV-seropositive. Input material: PBMCs. The CDR3 loop is CASSPPGVEQYF. The DNA of the CDR3 is TGTGCCAGCAGTCCCCCAGGGGTCGAGCAGTACTTC.